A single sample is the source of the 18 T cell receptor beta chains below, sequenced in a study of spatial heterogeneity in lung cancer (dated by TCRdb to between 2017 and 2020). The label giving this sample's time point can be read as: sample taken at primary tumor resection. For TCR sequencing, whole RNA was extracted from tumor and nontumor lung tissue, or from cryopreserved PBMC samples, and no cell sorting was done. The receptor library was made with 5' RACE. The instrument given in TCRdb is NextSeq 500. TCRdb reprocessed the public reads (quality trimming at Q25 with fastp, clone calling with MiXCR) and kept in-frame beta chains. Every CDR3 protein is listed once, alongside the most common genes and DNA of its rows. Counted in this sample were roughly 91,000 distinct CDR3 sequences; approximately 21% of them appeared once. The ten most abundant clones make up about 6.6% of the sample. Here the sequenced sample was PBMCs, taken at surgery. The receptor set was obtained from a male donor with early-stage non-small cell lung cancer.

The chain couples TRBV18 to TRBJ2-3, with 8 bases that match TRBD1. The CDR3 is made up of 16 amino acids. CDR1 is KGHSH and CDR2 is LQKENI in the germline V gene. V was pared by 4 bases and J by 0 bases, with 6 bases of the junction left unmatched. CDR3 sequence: CASSRDRTGSTDTQYF. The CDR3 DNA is TGTGCCAGCTCACGCGACAGGACAGGGAGCACAGATACGCAGTATTTT.

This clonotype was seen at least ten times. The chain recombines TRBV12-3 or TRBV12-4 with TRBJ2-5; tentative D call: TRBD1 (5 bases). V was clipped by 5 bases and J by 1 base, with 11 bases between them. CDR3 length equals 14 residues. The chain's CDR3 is CASSAQGTQETQYF. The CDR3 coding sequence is TGTGCCAGCAGTGCGCAGGGTACCCAAGAGACCCAGTACTTC.

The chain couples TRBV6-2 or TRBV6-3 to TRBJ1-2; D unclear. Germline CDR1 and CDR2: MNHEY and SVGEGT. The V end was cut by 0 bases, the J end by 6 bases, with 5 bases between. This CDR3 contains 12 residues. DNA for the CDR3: TGTGCCAGCAGTTACTCGAGGGATGGCTACACCTTC. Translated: CASSYSRDGYTF.

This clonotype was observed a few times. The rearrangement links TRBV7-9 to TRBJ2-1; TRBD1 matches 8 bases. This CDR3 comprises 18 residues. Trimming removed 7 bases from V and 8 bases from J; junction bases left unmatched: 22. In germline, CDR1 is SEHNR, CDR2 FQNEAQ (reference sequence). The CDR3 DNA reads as TGTGCCAGCAACTCAAGAGGGGGCAGACAGGGGACATTCGATGAGCAGTTCTTC. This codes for CASNSRGGRQGTFDEQFF.

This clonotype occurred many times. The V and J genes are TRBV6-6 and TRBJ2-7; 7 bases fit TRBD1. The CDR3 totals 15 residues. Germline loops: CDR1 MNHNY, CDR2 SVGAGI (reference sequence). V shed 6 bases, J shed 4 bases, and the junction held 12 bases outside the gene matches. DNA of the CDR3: TGTGCCAGCAGCGAAGTCAGGACAGGTAGTTACGAGCAGTACTTC. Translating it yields CASSEVRTGSYEQYF.

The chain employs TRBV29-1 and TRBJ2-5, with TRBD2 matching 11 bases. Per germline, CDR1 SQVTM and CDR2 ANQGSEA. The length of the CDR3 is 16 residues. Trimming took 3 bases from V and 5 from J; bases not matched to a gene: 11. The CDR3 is CSVDLAGGTLGETQYF. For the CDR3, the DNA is TGCAGCGTTGATCTAGCGGGGGGTACCTTAGGGGAGACCCAGTACTTC.

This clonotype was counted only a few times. CDR3 nucleotides: TGCGCCAGCAGCTCCCAGGTGCCGGGCACTGAAGCTTTCTTT. This gives the protein CASSSQVPGTEAFF. This chain links TRBV5-1 with TRBJ1-1, with D uncertain. This CDR3 has 14 residues. From germline, CDR1 is SGHRS and CDR2 YFSETQ. V was shortened by 3 bases and J by 4 bases, with 13 bases between the two germline ends.

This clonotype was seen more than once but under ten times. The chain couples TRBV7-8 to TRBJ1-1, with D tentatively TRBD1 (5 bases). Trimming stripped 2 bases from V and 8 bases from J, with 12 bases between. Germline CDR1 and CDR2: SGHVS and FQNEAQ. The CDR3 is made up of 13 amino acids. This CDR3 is CASSLSRGGEAFF. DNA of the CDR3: TGTGCCAGCAGCTTAAGTAGGGGCGGGGAAGCTTTCTTT.

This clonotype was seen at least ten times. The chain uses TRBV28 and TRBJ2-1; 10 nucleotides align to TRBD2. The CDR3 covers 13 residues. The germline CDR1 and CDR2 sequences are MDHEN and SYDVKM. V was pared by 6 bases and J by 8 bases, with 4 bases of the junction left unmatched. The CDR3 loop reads CASRRGTSDEQFF. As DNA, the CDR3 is TGTGCCAGCAGACGCGGGACTAGCGATGAGCAGTTCTTC.

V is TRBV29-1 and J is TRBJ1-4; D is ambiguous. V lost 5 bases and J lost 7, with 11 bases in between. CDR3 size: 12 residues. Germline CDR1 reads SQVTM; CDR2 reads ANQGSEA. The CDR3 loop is CSVLGRGEKLFF. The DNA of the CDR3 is TGCAGCGTTCTCGGTCGAGGTGAAAAACTGTTTTTT.

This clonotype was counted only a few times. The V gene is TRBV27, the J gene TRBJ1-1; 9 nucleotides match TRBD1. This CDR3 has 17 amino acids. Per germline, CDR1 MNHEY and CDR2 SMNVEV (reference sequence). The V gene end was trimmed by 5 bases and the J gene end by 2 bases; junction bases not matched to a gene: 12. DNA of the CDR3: TGTGCCAGCAGTCCCCAGGCGGGGACAGGGCTAAACACTGAAGCTTTCTTT. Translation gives CASSPQAGTGLNTEAFF.

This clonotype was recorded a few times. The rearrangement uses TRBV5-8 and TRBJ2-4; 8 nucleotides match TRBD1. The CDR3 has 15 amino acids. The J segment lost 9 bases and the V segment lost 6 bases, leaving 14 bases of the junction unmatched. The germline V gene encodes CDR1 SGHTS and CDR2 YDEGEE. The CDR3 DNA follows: TGTGCCAGCACTCGAAAGCAGGGGGCTCATGGCATTCAGTACTTC. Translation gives CASTRKQGAHGIQYF.

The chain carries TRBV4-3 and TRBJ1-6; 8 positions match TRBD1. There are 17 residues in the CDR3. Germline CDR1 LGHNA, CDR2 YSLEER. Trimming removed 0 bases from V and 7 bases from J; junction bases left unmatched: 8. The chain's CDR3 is CASSQDGQGAKNSPLHF. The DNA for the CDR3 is TGCGCCAGCAGCCAAGATGGGCAGGGGGCGAAGAATTCACCCCTCCACTTT.

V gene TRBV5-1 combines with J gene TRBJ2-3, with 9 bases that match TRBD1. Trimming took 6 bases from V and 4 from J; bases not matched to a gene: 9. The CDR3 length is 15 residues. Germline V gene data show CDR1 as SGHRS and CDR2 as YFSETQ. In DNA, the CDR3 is TGCGCCAGCAACTATGGACAGGGGCGGGCAGATACGCAGTATTTT. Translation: CASNYGQGRADTQYF.

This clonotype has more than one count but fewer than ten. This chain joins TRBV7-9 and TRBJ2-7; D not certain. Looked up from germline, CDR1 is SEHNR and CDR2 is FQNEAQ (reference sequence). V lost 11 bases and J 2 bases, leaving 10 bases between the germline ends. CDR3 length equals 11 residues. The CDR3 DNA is TGTGCCGCAGGCGGCACCTACGAGCAGTACTTC. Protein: CAAGGTYEQYF. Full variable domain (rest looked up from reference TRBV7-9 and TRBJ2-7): DTGVSQNPRHKITKRGQNVTFRCDPISEHNRLYWYRQTLGQGPEFLTYFQNEAQLEKSRLLSDRFSAERPKGSFSTLEIQRTEQGDSAMYLCAAGGTYEQYFGPGTRLTVT.

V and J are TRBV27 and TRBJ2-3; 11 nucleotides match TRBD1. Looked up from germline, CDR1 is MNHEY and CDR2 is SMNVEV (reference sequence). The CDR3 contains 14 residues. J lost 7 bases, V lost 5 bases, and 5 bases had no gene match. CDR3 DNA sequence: TGTGCCAGCAGTCTCGGACAGGGGGCTTATACGCAGTATTTT. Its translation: CASSLGQGAYTQYF.

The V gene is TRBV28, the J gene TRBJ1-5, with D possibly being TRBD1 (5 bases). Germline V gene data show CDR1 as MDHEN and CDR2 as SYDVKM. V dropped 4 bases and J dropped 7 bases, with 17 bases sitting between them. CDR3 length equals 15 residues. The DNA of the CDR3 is TGTGCCAGCAGTTCTCCGGGCCCGGAGGGGCAGCCCCAGCATTTT. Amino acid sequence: CASSSPGPEGQPQHF.

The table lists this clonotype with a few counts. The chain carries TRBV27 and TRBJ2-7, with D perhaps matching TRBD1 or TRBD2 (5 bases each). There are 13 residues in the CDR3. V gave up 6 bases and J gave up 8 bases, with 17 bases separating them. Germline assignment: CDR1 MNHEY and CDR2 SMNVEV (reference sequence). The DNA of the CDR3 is TGTGCCAGCAGCTCACCTGCGAGGGGAAAGCAGTACTTC. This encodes CASSSPARGKQYF.